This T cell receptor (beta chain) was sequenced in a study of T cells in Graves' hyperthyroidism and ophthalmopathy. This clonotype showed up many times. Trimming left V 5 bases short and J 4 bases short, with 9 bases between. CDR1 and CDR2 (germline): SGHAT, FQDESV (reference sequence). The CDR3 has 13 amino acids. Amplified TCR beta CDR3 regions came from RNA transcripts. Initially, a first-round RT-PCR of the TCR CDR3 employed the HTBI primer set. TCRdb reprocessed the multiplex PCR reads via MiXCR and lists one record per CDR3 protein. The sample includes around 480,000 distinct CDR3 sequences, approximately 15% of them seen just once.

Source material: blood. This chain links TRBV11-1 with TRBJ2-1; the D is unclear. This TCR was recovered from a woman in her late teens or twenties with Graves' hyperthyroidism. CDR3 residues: CASSHLTYNEQFF. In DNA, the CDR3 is TGTGCCAGCAGCCACTTAACGTACAATGAGCAGTTCTTC.